The present TCR beta chain was sequenced within a study of blood T cell repertoires in COVID-19. Sequencing was performed with immunoSEQ multiplex PCR; in TCRdb, only in-frame clones are kept and a portion is missing. The sample yields 140,000 or so clones, just under 85% seen once. Grouping used clinical history reported by participants in a survey and questionnaire. The clonotype comes from a woman aged 40 to 55 who had recovered from COVID-19. The sequenced material came from PBMCs or T cells enriched from blood (not recorded which).

The CDR3 DNA is TGCGCCAGCAGTAAAGACCAGGGTTACTATGGCTACACCTTC. Translating it yields CASSKDQGYYGYTF. This chain links TRBV5-1 with TRBJ1-2; D may be TRBD1 (5 bases). Germline CDR1 SGHRS, CDR2 YFSETQ. V was trimmed by 5 bases and J by 3 bases, leaving 14 bases between them. This CDR3 comprises 14 residues.